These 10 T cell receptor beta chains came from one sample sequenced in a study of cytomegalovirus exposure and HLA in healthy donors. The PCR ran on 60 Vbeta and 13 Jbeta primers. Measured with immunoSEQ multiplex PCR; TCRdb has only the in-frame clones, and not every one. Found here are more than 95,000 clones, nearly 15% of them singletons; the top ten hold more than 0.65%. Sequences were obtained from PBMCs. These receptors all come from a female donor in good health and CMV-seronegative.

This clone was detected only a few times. CDR3 in amino acids: CASSEPGDNEKLFF. The CDR3 DNA is TGCGCCAGCAGTGAGCCAGGGGATAATGAAAAACTGTTTTTT. The V call is TRBV10-1, the J call TRBJ1-4; D perhaps matches TRBD1 (6 bases). Germline V gives CDR1 WNHNN, CDR2 SYGVQD (reference sequence). CDR3 length equals 14 residues. The V gene lost 2 bases and the J gene lost 4 bases, with 8 bases spanning the gap.

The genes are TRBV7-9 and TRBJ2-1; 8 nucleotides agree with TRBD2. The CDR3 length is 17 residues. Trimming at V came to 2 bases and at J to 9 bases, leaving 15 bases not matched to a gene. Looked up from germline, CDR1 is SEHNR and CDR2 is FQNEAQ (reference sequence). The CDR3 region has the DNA TGTGCCAGCAGCTTATGGGGCCTAGCGGGTCTAAACGGTGAGCAGTTCTTC. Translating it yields CASSLWGLAGLNGEQFF.

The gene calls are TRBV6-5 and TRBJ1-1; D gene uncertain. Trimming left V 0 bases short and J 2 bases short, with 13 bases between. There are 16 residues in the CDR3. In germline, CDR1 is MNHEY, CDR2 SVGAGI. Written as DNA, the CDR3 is TGTGCCAGCAGTTACTCCGTGACTAAGTTAAACACTGAAGCTTTCTTT. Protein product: CASSYSVTKLNTEAFF.

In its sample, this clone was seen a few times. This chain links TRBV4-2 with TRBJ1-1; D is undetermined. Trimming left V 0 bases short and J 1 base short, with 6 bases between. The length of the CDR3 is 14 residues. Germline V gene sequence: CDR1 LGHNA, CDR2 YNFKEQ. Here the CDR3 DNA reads TGTGCCAGCAGCCAAGAACCGAGGAACACTGAAGCTTTCTTT. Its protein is CASSQEPRNTEAFF.

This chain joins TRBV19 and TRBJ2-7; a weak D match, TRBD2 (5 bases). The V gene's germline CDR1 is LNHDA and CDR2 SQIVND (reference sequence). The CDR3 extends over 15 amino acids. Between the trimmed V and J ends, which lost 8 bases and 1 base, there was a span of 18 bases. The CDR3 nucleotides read TGTGCCAGTCCCCCTTCGGAGCGGCAGTCCTACGAGCAGTACTTC. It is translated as CASPPSERQSYEQYF.

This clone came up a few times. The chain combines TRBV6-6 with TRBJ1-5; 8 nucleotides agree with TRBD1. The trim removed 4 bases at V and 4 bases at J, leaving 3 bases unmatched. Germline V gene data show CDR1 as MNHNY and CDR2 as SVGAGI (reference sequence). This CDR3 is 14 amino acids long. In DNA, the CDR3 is TGTGCCAGCAGTTTAGGGACAGGTAATCAGCCCCAGCATTTT. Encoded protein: CASSLGTGNQPQHF.

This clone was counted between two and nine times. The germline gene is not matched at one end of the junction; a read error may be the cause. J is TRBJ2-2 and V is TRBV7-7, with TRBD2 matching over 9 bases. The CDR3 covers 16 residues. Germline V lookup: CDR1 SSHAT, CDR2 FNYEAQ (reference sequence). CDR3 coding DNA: TGTGCTAGCACGGCCTCTAGCGGGGCCTCCACCGGGGAGCTGTTTTTT. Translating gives CASTASSGASTGELFF.

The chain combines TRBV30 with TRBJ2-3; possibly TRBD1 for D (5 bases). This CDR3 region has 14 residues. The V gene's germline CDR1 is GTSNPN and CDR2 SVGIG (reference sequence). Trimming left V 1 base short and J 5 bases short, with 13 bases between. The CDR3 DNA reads TGTGCCTGGAGTGGAGTGGGGCTAGGAGATACGCAGTATTTT. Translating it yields CAWSGVGLGDTQYF.

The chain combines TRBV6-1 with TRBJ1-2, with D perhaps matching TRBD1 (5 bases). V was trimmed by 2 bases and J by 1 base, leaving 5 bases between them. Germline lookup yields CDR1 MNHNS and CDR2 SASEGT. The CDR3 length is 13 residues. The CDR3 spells CASSEQGNYGYTF. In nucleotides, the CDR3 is TGTGCCAGCAGTGAACAGGGTAACTATGGCTACACCTTC.

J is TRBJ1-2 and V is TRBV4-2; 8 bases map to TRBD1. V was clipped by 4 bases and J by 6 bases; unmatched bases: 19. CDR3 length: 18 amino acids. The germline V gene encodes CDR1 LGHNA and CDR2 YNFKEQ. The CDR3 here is CASSRYPGGQGKEDGYTF. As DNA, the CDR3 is TGTGCCAGCAGCCGCTACCCGGGAGGACAGGGTAAAGAAGATGGCTACACCTTC.